This T cell receptor (beta chain) was retrieved from a study of T cells expressing NK-cell markers. Overall study: Source material for TCR beta repertoires consisted of sorted CD3+CD56+NKG2C+, CD3+CD56+NKG2C- and CD3+CD56-NKG2C+ T cells. Among eight sequenced donors, seven carried HCMV seropositivity while one was seronegative.

TCRdb re-called the 5' RACE reads; every CDR3 protein appears as one record, without DNA. The sample totals some 600,000 distinct CDR3 sequences. This CDR3 spans 17 amino acids. Germline V gene sequence: CDR1 MDHEN, CDR2 SYDVKM. Study-wide findings and caveats: Once again these clonotypes came out on top in the CD3+CD56-NKG2C+ fraction of a few donors. For about 6 donors, the dominant NKG2C+ clonotypes made up about 1.0-7.5% of their CD8+ T cells.

On this clonotype itself: Its specificity is unknown.

This chain joins TRBV28 and TRBJ2-7; there is no DNA to check the TCRdb D call of TRBD2. The sequence was obtained from a man younger than 35 in good health. Sequenced: blood T cells: a sorted CD56 or NKG2C T cell subset, CD4+ or CD8+ T cells, or bulk PBMC T cells (not recorded which). CDR3 sequence reads: CASSQSGLADLDYEQYF.